The sequence of this T cell receptor (beta chain) was determined in a study of OX40 agonist ivuxolimab in advanced cancers. Looking at the study overall: Patients receiving dose escalation had hepatocellular carcinoma, melanoma, renal cell or head and neck cancer.

Per the germline V gene, CDR1 is MGHDK and CDR2 is SYGVNS. V lost 8 bases, J lost 4 bases, and 11 bases lay in between. The CDR3 runs to 12 residues. This clone was seen just once. As yet, its antigen is unknown. General study results and limits: It was also the case that some nonresponders had low normalized T-cell clonal expansion.

TCRdb keeps only in-frame clones here, not all; method: immunoSEQ multiplex PCR. This table has tens of thousands of clones, 84% appearing once. Patients with a history of autoimmune disease or on systemic immunosuppression were excluded. The TCR was taken from an adult with an advanced solid tumor such as melanoma, head and neck, liver or kidney cancer. The chain employs TRBV25-1 and TRBJ1-2; D may be TRBD1 (5 bases). The specimen was CD4+ or CD8+ T cells sorted from blood, collected in a trial of the OX40 agonist ivuxolimab. The CDR3 DNA reads TGTGCCAGCGGGGGACGGCCCTATGGCTACACCTTC. Its protein is CASGGRPYGYTF.